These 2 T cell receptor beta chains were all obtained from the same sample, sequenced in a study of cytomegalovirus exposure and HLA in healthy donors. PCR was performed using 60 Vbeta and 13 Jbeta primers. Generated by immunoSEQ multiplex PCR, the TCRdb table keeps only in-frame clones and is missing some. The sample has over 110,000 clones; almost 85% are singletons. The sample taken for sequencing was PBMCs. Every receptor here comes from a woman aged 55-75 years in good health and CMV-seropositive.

CDR3 DNA: TGTGCCAGCAGCTCCCGTCAGGGGACTAGCGGCTACGAGCAGTACTTC. This translates into CASSSRQGTSGYEQYF. The rearrangement joins TRBV2 to TRBJ2-7; 11 bases fit TRBD2. Germline CDR1 reads SNHLY; CDR2 reads FYNNEI. With V trimmed by 6 bases and J by 3 bases, 10 bases remained unmatched. The CDR3 contains 16 residues.

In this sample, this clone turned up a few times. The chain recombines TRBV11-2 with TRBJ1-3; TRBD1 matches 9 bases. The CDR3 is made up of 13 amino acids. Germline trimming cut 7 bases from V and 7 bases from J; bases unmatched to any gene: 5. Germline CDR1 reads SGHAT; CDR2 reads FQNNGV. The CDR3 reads CASTFGQGNTIYF. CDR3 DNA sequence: TGTGCCAGCACCTTTGGACAGGGGAACACCATATATTTT.